One T cell receptor beta chain is described in this entry. This sample is drawn from a study of blood T cell repertoires in COVID-19. As for the study in general: There were acute and convalescent COVID-19 samples, and they came from the United States, Italy and Spain. Sources were T cells, B-cell-depleted T cells, or PBMCs; the material itself was cDNA or gDNA.

Per the original data handling: Amplification of reference gene primers provided the estimated nucleated cell counts. Clones were read by immunoSEQ multiplex PCR, and TCRdb kept only the in-frame ones, dropping some. V and J calls and clone size are given by that table; D and trimming were obtained from the DNA. The sample carries about 55,000 clones, 88% recorded once. The receptor was derived from a man aged 60 to 69 with active COVID-19. Sequencing used peripheral blood.

The CDR3 sequence: CASSERVPGGEQFF. In nucleotides, the CDR3 is TGTGCCAGCAGTGAGCGGGTCCCGGGCGGTGAGCAGTTCTTC. The chain combines TRBV25-1 with TRBJ2-1, with D possibly TRBD2 on 5 matching bases. Germline CDR1 is MGHDK and CDR2 is SYGVNS. CDR3 length equals 14 residues. V lost 3 bases to trimming and J lost 9 bases, with 15 bases between them. The full variable domain, rest sourced from reference TRBV25-1 and TRBJ2-1, is EADIYQTPRYLVIGTGKKITLECSQTMGHDKMYWYQQDPGMELHLIHYSYGVNSTEKGDLSSESTVSRIRTEHFPLTLESARPSHTSQYLCASSERVPGGEQFFGPGTRLTVL.